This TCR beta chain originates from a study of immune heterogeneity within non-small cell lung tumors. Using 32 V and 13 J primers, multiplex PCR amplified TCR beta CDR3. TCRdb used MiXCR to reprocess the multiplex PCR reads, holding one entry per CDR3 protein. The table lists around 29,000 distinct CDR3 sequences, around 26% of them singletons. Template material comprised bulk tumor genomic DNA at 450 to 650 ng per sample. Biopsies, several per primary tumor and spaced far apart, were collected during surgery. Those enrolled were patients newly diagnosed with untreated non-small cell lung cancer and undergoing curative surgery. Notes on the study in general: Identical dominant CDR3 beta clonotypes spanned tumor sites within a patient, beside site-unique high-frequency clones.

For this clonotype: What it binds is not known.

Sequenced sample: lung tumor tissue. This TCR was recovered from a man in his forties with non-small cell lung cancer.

CDR3 residues: CASSVGTGLMNTEAFF. For the CDR3, the DNA is TGTGCCAGCAGCGTAGGGACAGGGTTAATGAACACTGAAGCTTTCTTT. The genes are TRBV9 and TRBJ1-1, with 8 bases aligning to TRBD1. Trimming at V came to 0 bases and at J to 0 bases, leaving 4 bases not matched to a gene. The CDR3 runs to 16 residues. CDR1 SGDLS and CDR2 YYNGEE come from the germline V gene.